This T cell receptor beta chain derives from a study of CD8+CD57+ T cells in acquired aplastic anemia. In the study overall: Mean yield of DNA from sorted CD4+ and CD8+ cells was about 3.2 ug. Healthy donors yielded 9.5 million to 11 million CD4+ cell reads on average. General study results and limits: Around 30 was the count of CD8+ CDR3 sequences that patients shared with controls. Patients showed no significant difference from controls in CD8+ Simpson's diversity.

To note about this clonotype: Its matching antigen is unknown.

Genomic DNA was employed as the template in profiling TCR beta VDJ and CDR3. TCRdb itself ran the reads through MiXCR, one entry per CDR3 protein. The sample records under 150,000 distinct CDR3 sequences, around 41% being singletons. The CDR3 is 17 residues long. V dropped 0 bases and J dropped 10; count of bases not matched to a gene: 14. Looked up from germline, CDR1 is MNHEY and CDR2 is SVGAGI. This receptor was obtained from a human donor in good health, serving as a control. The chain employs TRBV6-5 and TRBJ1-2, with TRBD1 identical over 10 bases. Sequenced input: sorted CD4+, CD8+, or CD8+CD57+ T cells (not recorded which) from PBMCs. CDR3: CASSYSGTGASRGAYTF. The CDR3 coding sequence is TGTGCCAGCAGTTACTCCGGGACAGGGGCCTCCAGGGGTGCCTACACCTTC.